The source of this T cell receptor (beta chain) is a study of PD-1 blockade in classical Hodgkin lymphoma. Study results and limitations: What drove the repertoire differences, possibly disease activity or prior therapy, has not been defined. Relative to healthy donors, newly diagnosed patients reportedly had lower baseline TCR diversity, which was reported as lower still in relapsed/refractory patients.

Assay used: immunoSEQ multiplex PCR; TCRdb lists only in-frame clones, some missing. The sample shows fewer than 25,000 clones, 85% to 95% of them seen only once. There are 15 residues in the CDR3. V gave up 5 bases and J gave up 0 bases; unmatched junction bases: 7. The V gene's germline CDR1 is SGHVS and CDR2 FQNEAQ. For this clone: Its antigen is currently unknown.

Time point reported: newly diagnosed, previously untreated cHL patient sample. Magnetic negative selection purified CD4+ T cells from thawed PBMCs. Newly diagnosed classical Hodgkin lymphoma PBMCs, still untreated, provided the comparison samples. Sequencing was carried out using CD4+ T cells from blood. V is TRBV7-8 and J is TRBJ2-7, with 7 bases lining up with TRBD2. The clonotype originates from a human donor with classical Hodgkin lymphoma. CDR3 amino acids: CASSTRERGSYEQYF. The CDR3 nucleotides are TGTGCCAGCAGCACCCGGGAGCGGGGCTCCTACGAGCAGTACTTC.